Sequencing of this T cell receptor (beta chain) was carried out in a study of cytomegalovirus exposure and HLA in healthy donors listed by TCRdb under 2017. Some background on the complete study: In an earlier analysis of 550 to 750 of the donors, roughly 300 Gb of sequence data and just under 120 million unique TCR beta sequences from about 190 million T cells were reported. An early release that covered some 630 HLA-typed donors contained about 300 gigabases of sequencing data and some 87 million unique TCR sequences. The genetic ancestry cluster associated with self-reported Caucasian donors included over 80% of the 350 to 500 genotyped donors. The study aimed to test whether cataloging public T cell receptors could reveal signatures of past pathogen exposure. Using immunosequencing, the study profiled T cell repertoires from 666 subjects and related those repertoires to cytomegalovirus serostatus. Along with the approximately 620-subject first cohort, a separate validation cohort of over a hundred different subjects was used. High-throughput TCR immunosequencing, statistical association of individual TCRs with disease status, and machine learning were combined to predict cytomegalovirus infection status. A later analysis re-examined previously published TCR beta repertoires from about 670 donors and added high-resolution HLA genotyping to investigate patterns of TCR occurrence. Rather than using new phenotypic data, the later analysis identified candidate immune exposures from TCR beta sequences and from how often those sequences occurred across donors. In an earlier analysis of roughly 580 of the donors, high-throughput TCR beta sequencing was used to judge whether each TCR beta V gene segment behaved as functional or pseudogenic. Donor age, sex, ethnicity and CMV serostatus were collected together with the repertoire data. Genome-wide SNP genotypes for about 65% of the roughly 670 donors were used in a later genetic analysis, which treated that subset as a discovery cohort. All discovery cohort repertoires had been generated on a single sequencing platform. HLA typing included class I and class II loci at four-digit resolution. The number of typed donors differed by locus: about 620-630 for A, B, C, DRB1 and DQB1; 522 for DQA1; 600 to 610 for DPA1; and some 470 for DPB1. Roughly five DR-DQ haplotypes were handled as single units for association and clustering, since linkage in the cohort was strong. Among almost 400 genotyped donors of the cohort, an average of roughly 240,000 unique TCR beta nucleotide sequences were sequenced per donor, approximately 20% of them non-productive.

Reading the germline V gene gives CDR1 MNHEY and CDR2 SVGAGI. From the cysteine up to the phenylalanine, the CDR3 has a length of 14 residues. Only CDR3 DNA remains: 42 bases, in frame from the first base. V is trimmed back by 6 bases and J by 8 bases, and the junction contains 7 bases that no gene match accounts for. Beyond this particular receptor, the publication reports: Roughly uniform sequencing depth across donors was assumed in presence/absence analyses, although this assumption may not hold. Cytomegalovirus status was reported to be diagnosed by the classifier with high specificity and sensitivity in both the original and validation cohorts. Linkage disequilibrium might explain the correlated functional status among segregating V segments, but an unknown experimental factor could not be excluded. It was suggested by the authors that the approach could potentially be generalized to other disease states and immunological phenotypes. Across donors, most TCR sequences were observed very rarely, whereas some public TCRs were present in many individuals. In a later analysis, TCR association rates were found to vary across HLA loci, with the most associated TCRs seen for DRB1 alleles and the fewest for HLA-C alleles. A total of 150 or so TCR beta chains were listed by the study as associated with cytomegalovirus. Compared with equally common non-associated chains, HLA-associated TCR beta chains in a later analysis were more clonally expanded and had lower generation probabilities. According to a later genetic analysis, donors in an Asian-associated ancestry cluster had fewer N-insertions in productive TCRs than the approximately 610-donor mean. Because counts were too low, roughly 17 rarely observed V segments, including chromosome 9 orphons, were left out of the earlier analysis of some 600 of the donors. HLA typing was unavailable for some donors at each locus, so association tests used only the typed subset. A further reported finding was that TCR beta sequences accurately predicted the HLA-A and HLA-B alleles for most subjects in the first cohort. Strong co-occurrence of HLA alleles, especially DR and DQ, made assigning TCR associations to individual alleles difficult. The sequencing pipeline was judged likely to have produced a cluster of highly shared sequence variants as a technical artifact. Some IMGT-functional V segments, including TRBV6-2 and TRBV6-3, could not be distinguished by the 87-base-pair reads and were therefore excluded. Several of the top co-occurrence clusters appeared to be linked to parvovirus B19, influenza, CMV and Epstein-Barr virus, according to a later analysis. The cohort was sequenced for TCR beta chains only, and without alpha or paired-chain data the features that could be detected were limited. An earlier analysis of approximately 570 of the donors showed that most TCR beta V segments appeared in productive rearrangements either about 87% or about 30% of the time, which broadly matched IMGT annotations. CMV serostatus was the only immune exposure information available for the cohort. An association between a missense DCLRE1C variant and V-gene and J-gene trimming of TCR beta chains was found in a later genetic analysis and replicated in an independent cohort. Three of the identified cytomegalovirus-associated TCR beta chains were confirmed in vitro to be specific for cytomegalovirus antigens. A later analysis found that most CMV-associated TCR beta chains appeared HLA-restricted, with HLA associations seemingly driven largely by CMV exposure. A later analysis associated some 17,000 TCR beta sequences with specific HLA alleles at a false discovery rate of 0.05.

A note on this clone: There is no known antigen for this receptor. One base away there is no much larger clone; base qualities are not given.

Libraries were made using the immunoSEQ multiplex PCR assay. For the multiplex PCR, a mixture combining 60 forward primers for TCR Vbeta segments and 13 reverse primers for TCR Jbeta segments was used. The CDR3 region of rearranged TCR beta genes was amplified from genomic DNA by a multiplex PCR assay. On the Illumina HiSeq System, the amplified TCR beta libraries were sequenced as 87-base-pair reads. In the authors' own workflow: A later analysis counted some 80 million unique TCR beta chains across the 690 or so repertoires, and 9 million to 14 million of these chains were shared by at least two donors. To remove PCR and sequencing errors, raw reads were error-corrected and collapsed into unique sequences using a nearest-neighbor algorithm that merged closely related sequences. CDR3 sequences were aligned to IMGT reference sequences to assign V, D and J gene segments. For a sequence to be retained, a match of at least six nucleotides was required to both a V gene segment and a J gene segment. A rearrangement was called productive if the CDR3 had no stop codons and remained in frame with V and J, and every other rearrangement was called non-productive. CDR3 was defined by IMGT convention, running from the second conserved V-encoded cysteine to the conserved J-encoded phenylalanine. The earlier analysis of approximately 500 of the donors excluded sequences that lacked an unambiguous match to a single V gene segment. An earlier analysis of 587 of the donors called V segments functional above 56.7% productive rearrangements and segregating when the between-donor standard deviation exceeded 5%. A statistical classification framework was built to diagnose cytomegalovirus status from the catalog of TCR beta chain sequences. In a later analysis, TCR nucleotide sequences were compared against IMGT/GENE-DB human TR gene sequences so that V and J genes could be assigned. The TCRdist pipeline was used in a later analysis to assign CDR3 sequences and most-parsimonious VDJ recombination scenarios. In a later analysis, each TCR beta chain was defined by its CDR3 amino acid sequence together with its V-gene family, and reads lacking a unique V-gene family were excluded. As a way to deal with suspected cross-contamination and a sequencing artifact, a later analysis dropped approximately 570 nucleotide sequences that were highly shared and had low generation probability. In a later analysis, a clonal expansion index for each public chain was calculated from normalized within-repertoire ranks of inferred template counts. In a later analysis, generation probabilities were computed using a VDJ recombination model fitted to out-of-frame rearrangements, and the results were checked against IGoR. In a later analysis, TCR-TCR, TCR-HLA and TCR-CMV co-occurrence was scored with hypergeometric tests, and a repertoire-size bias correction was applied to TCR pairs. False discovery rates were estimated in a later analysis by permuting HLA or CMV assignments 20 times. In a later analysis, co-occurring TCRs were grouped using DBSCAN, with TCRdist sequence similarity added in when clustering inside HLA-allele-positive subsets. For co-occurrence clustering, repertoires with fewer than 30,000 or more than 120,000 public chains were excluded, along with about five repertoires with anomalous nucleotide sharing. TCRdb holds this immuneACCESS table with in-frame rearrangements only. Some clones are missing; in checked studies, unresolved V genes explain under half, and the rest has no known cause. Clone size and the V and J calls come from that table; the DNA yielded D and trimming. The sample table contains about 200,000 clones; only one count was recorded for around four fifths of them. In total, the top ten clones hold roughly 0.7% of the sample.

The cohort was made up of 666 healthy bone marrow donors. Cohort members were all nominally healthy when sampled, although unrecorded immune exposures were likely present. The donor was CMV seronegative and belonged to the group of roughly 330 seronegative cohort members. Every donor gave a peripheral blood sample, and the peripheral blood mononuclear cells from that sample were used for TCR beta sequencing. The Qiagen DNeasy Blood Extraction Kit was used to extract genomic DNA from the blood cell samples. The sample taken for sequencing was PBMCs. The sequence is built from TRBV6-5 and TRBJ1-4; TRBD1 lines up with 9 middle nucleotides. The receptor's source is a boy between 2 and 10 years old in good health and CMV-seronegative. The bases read TGTGCCAGCAGCCGAGACAGGGGGGACGAAAAACTGTTTTTT. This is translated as CASSRDRGDEKLFF.